These 17 T cell receptor beta chains were sequenced from one sample in a study of blood T cell repertoires in COVID-19. The data were produced by immunoSEQ multiplex PCR, yet TCRdb's version contains in-frame clones alone and is incomplete. The top ten clones hold 0.94% of a sample with around 250,000 clones, 89% of them seen once. The sequenced sample consisted of peripheral blood. Receptor source: a woman aged 40-49 years who had recovered from COVID-19.

The chain has TRBV11-2 and TRBJ2-5; a weak D match, TRBD2 (6 bases). Germline V CDR1 and CDR2: SGHAT, FQNNGV. The CDR3 runs 13 residues. Between the trimmed V and J ends, which lost 4 bases and 5 bases, there was a span of 11 bases. Here the CDR3 DNA reads TGTGCCAGCAGCTCCCGACTAGGGGAGACCCAGTACTTC. Translated, it gives CASSSRLGETQYF.

The chain has TRBV19 and TRBJ1-1; no reliable D call. The CDR3 runs to 14 residues. V lost 7 bases and J 4 bases, leaving 16 bases between the germline ends. CDR1 is LNHDA and CDR2 is SQIVND in the germline V gene (reference sequence). The CDR3 loop reads CASTRSEGITEAFF. CDR3 nucleotides: TGTGCCAGTACCCGATCGGAGGGTATCACTGAAGCTTTCTTT.

The V gene is TRBV5-1, the J gene TRBJ2-2, with D possibly being TRBD1 (5 bases). The germline gives CDR1 SGHRS, CDR2 YFSETQ. The CDR3 spans 15 residues. V was cut by 0 bases and J by 4 bases, with 10 bases left in between. CDR3 protein: CASSLVWGGTGELFF. In DNA, the CDR3 is TGCGCCAGCAGCTTGGTGTGGGGCGGCACCGGGGAGCTGTTTTTT.

This sequence joins TRBV5-8 and TRBJ2-2, with 7 bases fitting TRBD1. CDR1 and CDR2 (germline): SGHTS, YDEGEE. This CDR3 contains 14 residues. Trimming cost V 4 bases and J 1 base; bases outside gene matches: 1. The chain's CDR3 is CASSRDRNTGELFF. DNA of the CDR3: TGTGCCAGCAGCCGGGACAGGAACACCGGGGAGCTGTTTTTT.

V gene TRBV6-1 combines with J gene TRBJ2-1, with 9 bases matching TRBD2. The V segment lost 6 bases and the J segment 6 bases; nucleotides outside the gene matches: 18. CDR1 is MNHNS, CDR2 SASEGT, per germline. This CDR3 has 18 amino acids. The DNA for the CDR3 is TGTGCCAGCAGCGAACAGCCCCCCGGGGCGGGAGGGGCCAATGAGCAGTTCTTC. Residues: CASSEQPPGAGGANEQFF.

V gene TRBV28 combines with J gene TRBJ2-2; the D gene is possibly TRBD2 (5 bases). V lost 1 base and J 5 bases, leaving 14 bases between the germline ends. The germline V gene has CDR1 MDHEN and CDR2 SYDVKM. This CDR3 region has 16 residues. The CDR3 DNA follows: TGTGCCAGCAGTTTATTCGAGGGAGTCGGGACCGGGGAGCTGTTTTTT. Amino acids: CASSLFEGVGTGELFF.

The chain links TRBV6-1 to TRBJ2-5; 9 positions match TRBD2. Germline CDR1 MNHNS, CDR2 SASEGT. Trimming removed 1 base from V and 5 bases from J; junction bases left unmatched: 20. This CDR3 comprises 20 residues. The CDR3 region is CASSEGRGLAGSPGSETQYF. Here the CDR3 DNA reads TGTGCCAGCAGTGAAGGAAGGGGTCTAGCGGGATCCCCGGGGTCGGAGACCCAGTACTTC.

V gene TRBV9 combines with J gene TRBJ2-5; 7 bases line up with TRBD2. V lost 6 bases to trimming and J lost 5 bases; unmatched junction nucleotides: 13. Germline V lookup: CDR1 SGDLS, CDR2 YYNGEE. The CDR3 runs 15 residues. This CDR3 reads CASTSLGGSGETQYF. The CDR3, as DNA: TGTGCCAGCACTTCTCTCGGGGGGAGTGGGGAGACCCAGTACTTC. The variable domain in full, with the rest retrieved from reference TRBV9 and TRBJ2-5, is DSGVTQTPKHLITATGQRVTLRCSPRSGDLSVYWYQQSLDQGLQFLIQYYNGEERAKGNILERFSAQQFPDLHSELNLSSLELGDSALYFCASTSLGGSGETQYFGPGTRLLVL.

The chain joins TRBV27 to TRBJ2-7; 7 bases align to TRBD2. Per germline, CDR1 MNHEY and CDR2 SMNVEV (reference sequence). J lost 4 bases, V lost 5 bases, and 8 bases had no gene match. The CDR3 spans 14 residues. The DNA of the CDR3 is TGTGCCAGCAGTCACGGGGGGACTGGATACGAGCAGTACTTC. Amino acid sequence: CASSHGGTGYEQYF.

The chain couples TRBV5-6 to TRBJ2-2; tentative D call: TRBD1 (6 bases). Looked up from germline, CDR1 is SGHDT and CDR2 is YYEEEE. V lost 0 bases and J lost 4, with 16 bases in between. CDR3 length equals 17 residues. The CDR3 region has the DNA TGTGCCAGCAGCTTGGACCCGTTACAGGGAACCACCGGGGAGCTGTTTTTT. This translates into CASSLDPLQGTTGELFF.

V usage is TRBV5-1 and J usage is TRBJ2-4, with 8 positions matching TRBD1. Germline lookup yields CDR1 SGHRS and CDR2 YFSETQ. The CDR3 length is 14 residues. Trimming took 5 bases from V and 5 from J; bases not matched to a gene: 6. CDR3 region: CASRPGGAQNIQYF. In DNA, the CDR3 is TGCGCCAGCAGACCAGGGGGCGCGCAAAACATTCAGTACTTC.

The rearrangement links TRBV14 to TRBJ1-2, with 7 bases that match TRBD1. The CDR3 has 15 amino acids. Germline CDR1 is SGHDN and CDR2 is FVKESK. V lost 3 bases and J lost 1; bases outside the gene matches: 5. The CDR3, as DNA: TGTGCCAGCAGCCAGACAGGGAAGGGTAACTATGGCTACACCTTC. Translated, it gives CASSQTGKGNYGYTF.

V and J are TRBV19 and TRBJ2-7; 10 nucleotides match TRBD1. Germline loops: CDR1 LNHDA, CDR2 SQIVND (reference sequence). This CDR3 spans 13 amino acids. V lost 7 bases to trimming and J lost 7 bases; unmatched junction nucleotides: 7. CDR3 sequence (DNA): TGTGCCAGTAAGGGACAGGGGCGAAGGGAGCAGTACTTC. Translating gives CASKGQGRREQYF.

This clone was detected many times. The genes are TRBV3-1 (or the pseudogene TRBV3-2) and TRBJ1-5; no clear D. This CDR3 contains 15 residues. Trimming took off 0 bases at V and 0 bases at J, with 6 bases between the two ends. Germline values: CDR1 LGHDT, CDR2 YNNKEL (reference sequence). CDR3 DNA sequence: TGTGCCAGCAGCCAAGACACAGTTAGCAATCAGCCCCAGCATTTT. Translation: CASSQDTVSNQPQHF.

The chain carries TRBV28 and TRBJ1-2; 7 bases line up with TRBD1. CDR1 and CDR2 (germline): MDHEN, SYDVKM. V gave up 5 bases and J gave up 0 bases; unmatched junction bases: 6. This CDR3 spans 15 amino acids. The CDR3 DNA reads as TGTGCCAGCAGTCCTTCGGGACAGTCTAACTATGGCTACACCTTC. Protein: CASSPSGQSNYGYTF.

The table lists this clone with a count of one. The CDR3 sequence: CASSLWAGGGNEQFF. The CDR3 coding sequence is TGTGCCAGCAGCTTATGGGCGGGAGGGGGAAATGAGCAGTTCTTC. The chain has TRBV7-2 and TRBJ2-1; 9 nucleotides line up with TRBD2. This CDR3 region has 15 residues. J was trimmed by 7 bases and V by 2 bases; bases with no gene match: 6. Germline V gives CDR1 SGHTA, CDR2 FQGNSA.

This sequence joins TRBV2 and TRBJ1-1; D is unresolved. Trimming left V 8 bases short and J 4 bases short, with 17 bases between. CDR1 is SNHLY and CDR2 is FYNNEI in the germline V gene. The CDR3 has 14 amino acids. This CDR3 is CASPSSLAGTEAFF. In nucleotides, the CDR3 is TGTGCCAGCCCTTCGTCATTGGCGGGCACTGAAGCTTTCTTT.